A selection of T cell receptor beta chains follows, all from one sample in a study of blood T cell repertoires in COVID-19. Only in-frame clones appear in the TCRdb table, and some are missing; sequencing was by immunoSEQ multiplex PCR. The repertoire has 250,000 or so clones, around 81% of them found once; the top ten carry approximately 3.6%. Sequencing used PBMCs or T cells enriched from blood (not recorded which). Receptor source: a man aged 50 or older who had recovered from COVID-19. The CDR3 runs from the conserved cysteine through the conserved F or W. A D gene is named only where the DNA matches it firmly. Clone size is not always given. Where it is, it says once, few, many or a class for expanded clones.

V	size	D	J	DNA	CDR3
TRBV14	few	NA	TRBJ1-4	TGTGCCAGCAGCCAAGAAAAAAAAGGGGCTGTAAATGAAAAACTGTTTTTT	CASSQEKKGAVNEKLFF
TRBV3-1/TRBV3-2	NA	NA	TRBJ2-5	TGTGCCAGCAGGGGGGGTTTGGGGACCCAGTACTTC	CASRGGLGTQYF
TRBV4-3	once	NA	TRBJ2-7	TGCGCCAGCAGCCAAGATTCCCGGCGGGAGCAGTACTTC	CASSQDSRREQYF
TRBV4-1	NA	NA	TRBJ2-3	TGCGCCAGCAGCCAGGAGCCCGCCACAGATACGCAGTATTTT	CASSQEPATDTQYF
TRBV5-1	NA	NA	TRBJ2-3	TGCGCCAGCAGCTGGGGGGACGCGGTAGCAGATACGCAGTATTTT	CASSWGDAVADTQYF
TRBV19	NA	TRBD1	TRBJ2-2	TGTGCCACCACTCACGGGACAGGGAGGGGCAACGGGGAGCTGTTTTTT	CATTHGTGRGNGELFF
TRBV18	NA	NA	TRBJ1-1	TGTGCCAGCTGTGGGGCCCGAAACACTGAAGCTTTCTTT	CASCGARNTEAFF
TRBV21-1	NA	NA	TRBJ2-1	TGTGCCAGCAGCTCGCAGACCCTTGGAGGGGAGGGCTACAATGAGCAGTTCTTC	CASSSQTLGGEGYNEQFF
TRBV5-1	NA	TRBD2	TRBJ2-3	TGCGCCAGCAGTTCTACAATAGCGGGACAAACTAGCACAGATACGCAGTATTTT	CASSSTIAGQTSTDTQYF
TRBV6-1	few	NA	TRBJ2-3	TGTGCCAGCAGTGAAGCGCTCAGCAGGTCCACAGATACGCAGTATTTT	CASSEALSRSTDTQYF
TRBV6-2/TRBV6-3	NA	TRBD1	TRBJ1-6	TGTGCCAGCAGCCAGAACAGGGGAGTCGATCTCGGGACACCCCTCCACTTT	CASSQNRGVDLGTPLHF
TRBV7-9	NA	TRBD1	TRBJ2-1	TGTGCCAGCAGCTCAGATACAGACAGGGTAAATGAGCAGTTCTTC	CASSSDTDRVNEQFF
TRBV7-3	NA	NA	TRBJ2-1	TGTGCCAGCAGCTTATACTCTTCAACCCCTAGTGAGCAGTTCTTC	CASSLYSSTPSEQFF
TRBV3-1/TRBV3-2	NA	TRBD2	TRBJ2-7	TGTGCCAGCAGCCAACGGGATAGCGGGGGCGAGCAGTACTTC	CASSQRDSGGEQYF
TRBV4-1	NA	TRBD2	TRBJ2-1	TGCGCCAGCAGCCTTCCGGGACTAGCCATCAATGAGCAGTTCTTC	CASSLPGLAINEQFF
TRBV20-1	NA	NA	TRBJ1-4	TGCAGTGCTAGTGAGGGGGGTAATGAAAAACTGTTTTTT	CSASEGGNEKLFF
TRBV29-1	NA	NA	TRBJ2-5	TGCAGCGTTGGACAGCAAGAGACCCAGTACTTC	CSVGQQETQYF
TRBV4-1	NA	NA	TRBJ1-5	TGCGCCAGCAGCCGATACCTGGACAGTACGAATCAGCCCCAGCATTTT	CASSRYLDSTNQPQHF
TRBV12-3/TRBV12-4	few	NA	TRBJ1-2	TGTGCCAGCCTAAGCTCGGGGAACTATGGCTACACCTTC	CASLSSGNYGYTF
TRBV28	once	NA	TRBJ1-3	TGTGCCAGCAGTTTATCAACTAGGGGGGGAAACACCATATATTTT	CASSLSTRGGNTIYF
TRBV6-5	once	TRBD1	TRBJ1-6	TGTGCCAGCACCTTCACAGGGGGAAGTTCACCCCTCCACTTT	CASTFTGGSSPLHF
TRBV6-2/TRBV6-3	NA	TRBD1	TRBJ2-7	TGTGCCAGCAGCCCGACAGGGGGCCGGAACGAGCAGTACTTC	CASSPTGGRNEQYF
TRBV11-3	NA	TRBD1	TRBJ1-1	TGTGCCAGCAGCGCGGGACAGAAGACTGAAGCTTTCTTT	CASSAGQKTEAFF
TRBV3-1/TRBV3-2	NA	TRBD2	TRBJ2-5	TGTGCCAGCACCCCAGGACGGCTAGCGGGAGAGGGGACCCAGTACTTC	CASTPGRLAGEGTQYF
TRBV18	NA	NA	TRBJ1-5	TGTGCCAGCTCACAGACCAAGAATGCAGGGGCCGGCGATCAGCCCCAGCATTTT	CASSQTKNAGAGDQPQHF
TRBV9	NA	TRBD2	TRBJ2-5	TGTGCCAGCAGCGTACAAGCGGGGGGGCCGGAGACCCAGTACTTC	CASSVQAGGPETQYF
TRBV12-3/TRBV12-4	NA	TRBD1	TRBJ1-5	TGTGCCAGCAGTCCAGGGGGCCGGCCCCAGCATTTT	CASSPGGRPQHF
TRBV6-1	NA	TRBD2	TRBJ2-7	TGTGCCAGCAGTGAAAGCGGGGGAGGGGAGCAGTACTTC	CASSESGGGEQYF
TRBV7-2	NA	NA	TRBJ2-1	TGTGCCAGCAGCTCCTCATCGGGTTATGAGCAGTTCTTC	CASSSSSGYEQFF
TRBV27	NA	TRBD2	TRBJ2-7	TGTGCCAGCAGTTTATTCGGGACTAGCGGGAGATACGAGCAGTACTTC	CASSLFGTSGRYEQYF
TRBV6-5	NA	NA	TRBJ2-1	TGTGCCAGCAGTTCGCCCGGGAAGCTTAGCGAGCAGTTCTTC	CASSSPGKLSEQFF
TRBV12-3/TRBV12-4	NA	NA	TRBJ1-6	TGTGCCAGCAGCACACAGGATTCACCCCTCCACTTT	CASSTQDSPLHF